This TCR beta chain was documented in a study of cytomegalovirus exposure and HLA in healthy donors. The CDR3 extends over 14 amino acids. Trimming took off 7 bases at V and 4 bases at J, with 17 bases between the two ends. The germline gives CDR1 SNHLY, CDR2 FYNNEI. Concerning this clone: Its antigen is still unknown.

Study-wide points: Prior analysis indicated that the majority of TCR beta V segments exhibited productivity approximately 90% or approximately 30% of the time. Being indistinguishable, some V segments were excluded, TRBV6-2 and TRBV6-3 among them.

The primer mix had 60 Vbeta and 13 Jbeta primers. Some clones are missing from TCRdb's copy, which holds only in-frame ones; the method was immunoSEQ multiplex PCR. The data contain over 100,000 clones, 50% to 70% of them seen just once; the ten biggest clones take up about 4.9%. This chain uses TRBV2 with TRBJ2-7; D is unclear. Sequenced sample: PBMCs. The TCR comes from a human donor in good health. The CDR3 is CASKPRVLAYEQYF. CDR3 DNA sequence: TGTGCCAGCAAGCCCCGGGTGTTGGCGTACGAGCAGTACTTC. Filled out from reference TRBV2 and TRBJ2-7, the complete variable domain reads EPEVTQTPSHQVTQMGQEVILRCVPISNHLYFYWYRQILGQKVEFLVSFYNNEISEKSEIFDDQFSVERPDGSNFTLKIRSTKLEDSAMYFCASKPRVLAYEQYFGPGTRLTVT.